The 15 T cell receptor beta chains below all came from one sample that was sequenced in a study of response to subunit inactivated influenza vaccine. TCRdb recomputed calls from the RT-PCR reads with MiXCR, one row per CDR3 protein. The data hold under 200,000 distinct CDR3 sequences, with approximately 10% observed a single time. The input for sequencing was non-naive T cells sorted from PBMCs, taken more than 35 days after vaccination. Receptors originate from a man over 45 who received an inactivated influenza vaccine.

This clonotype was picked up a small number of times. The chain employs TRBV13 and TRBJ2-7, with 8 nucleotides matching TRBD1. Germline-derived CDR1 and CDR2 are PRHDT and FYEKMQ (reference sequence). Trimming took 0 bases from V and 4 from J; bases not matched to a gene: 5. The CDR3 has 15 residues. CDR3 loop: CASSLGAGGEYEQYF. The CDR3 region has the DNA TGTGCCAGCAGCTTAGGAGCAGGGGGCGAGTACGAGCAGTACTTC.

This clonotype was seen a handful of times. This chain's CDR3 is CASSYRSTRTASRYTF. Written as DNA, the CDR3 is TGTGCCAGCAGTTACCGATCGACACGGACAGCAAGTCGCTACACCTTC. The V and J genes are TRBV6-5 and TRBJ1-2; the D gene is possibly TRBD1 (6 bases). The ends were cut back, 2 bases at V and 9 bases at J, with 22 bases in the middle. Germline V gives CDR1 MNHEY, CDR2 SVGAGI. This CDR3 spans 16 amino acids.

This clonotype was observed a few times. This chain joins TRBV20-1 and TRBJ1-1; D is unresolved. Trimming took 0 bases from V and 0 from J, leaving 8 bases between them. Per germline, CDR1 DFQATT and CDR2 SNEGSKA (reference sequence). The CDR3 is 14 residues long. CDR3 bases: TGCAGTGCTAGAGACGTTACCTTGAACACTGAAGCTTTCTTT. As protein: CSARDVTLNTEAFF.

At least ten counts were recorded for this clonotype. V gene TRBV7-2 combines with J gene TRBJ2-7; a possible D gene is TRBD2 (6 bases). The V and J ends lost 5 bases and 0 bases respectively, with 17 bases between them. This CDR3 has 16 residues. CDR1 is SGHTA, CDR2 FQGNSA, per germline. The CDR3 region has the DNA TGTGCCAGCAGCCCGCCGGGACTCCTAAACTCCTACGAGCAGTACTTC. It specifies CASSPPGLLNSYEQYF.

The V gene is TRBV29-1, the J gene TRBJ1-1, with unresolved D. The CDR3 runs 12 residues. V gave up 3 bases and J gave up 1 base, with 6 bases separating them. Germline V gene sequence: CDR1 SQVTM, CDR2 ANQGSEA. The CDR3 nucleotides are TGCAGCGTTGAGAAGGGGAACACTGAAGCTTTCTTT. It is translated as CSVEKGNTEAFF. Full variable domain (remainder filled in from reference TRBV29-1 and TRBJ1-1): SAVISQKPSRDICQRGTSLTIQCQVDSQVTMMFWYRQQPGQSLTLIATANQGSEATYESGFVIDKFPISRPNLTFSTLTVSNMSPEDSSIYLCSVEKGNTEAFFGQGTRLTVV.

This clonotype was found a few times. J is TRBJ1-5 and V is TRBV4-1; 9 positions agree with TRBD1. This CDR3 is 17 amino acids long. Germline assignment: CDR1 MGHRA and CDR2 YSYEKL. The V and J ends lost 0 bases and 6 bases, in that order; junction bases with no gene match: 9. The CDR3 DNA is TGCGCCAGCAGCCAAGAACTCACAGGGGGCGGTGGTCAGCCCCAGCATTTT. This sequence encodes CASSQELTGGGGQPQHF.

The CDR3 DNA reads as TGTGCCAGCAGCTTACGGGGAAACAGGGAGCAGTACTTC. Translating gives CASSLRGNREQYF. The chain uses TRBV7-2 and TRBJ2-7; D tentatively fits TRBD1 or TRBD2 (5 bases each). Germline CDR1 reads SGHTA; CDR2 reads FQGNSA. With 2 bases removed from V and 7 bases from J, the gap between germline ends came to 12 bases. CDR3 length: 13 amino acids.

In the case of this clonotype: This may arise from a read error, as a much more abundant clone is one base away. In DNA form, the CDR3 reads TGTGCCTGCAGCCTAGCAGAGACCCAGTACTTC. The encoded protein is CACSLAETQYF. The gene calls are TRBV3-1 and TRBJ2-5, with D possibly TRBD2 on 5 matching bases. The CDR3 extends over 11 amino acids. Germline V gene data show CDR1 as LGHDT and CDR2 as YNNKEL (reference sequence).

This sequence joins TRBV10-3 and TRBJ2-1, with 8 bases lining up with TRBD1. CDR3 length: 13 residues. In germline, CDR1 is ENHRY, CDR2 SYGVKD. V shed 10 bases, J shed 1 base, and the junction held 3 bases outside the gene matches. The CDR3 DNA sequence: TGTGCCACCGGGACAGGATCCTACAATGAGCAGTTCTTC. It translates to CATGTGSYNEQFF.

This chain uses TRBV5-6 with TRBJ1-6; D remains unclear. Germline V gene lookup returns CDR1 SGHDT and CDR2 YYEEEE. The CDR3 is 16 residues long. Trimming pared 0 bases from V and 0 bases from J, leaving 7 bases between. CDR3 DNA: TGTGCCAGCAGCTTGGCCGGAAGCTCCTATAATTCACCCCTCCACTTT. It encodes CASSLAGSSYNSPLHF. Combining the CDR3 with reference TRBV5-6 and TRBJ1-6 gives the whole variable domain DAGVTQSPTHLIKTRGQQVTLRCSPKSGHDTVSWYQQALGQGPQFIFQYYEEEERQRGNFPDRFSGHQFPNYSSELNVNALLLGDSALYLCASSLAGSSYNSPLHFGNGTRLTVT.

This clonotype has a handful of counts. The chain employs TRBV27 and TRBJ2-2; D tentatively fits TRBD1 or TRBD2 (5 bases each). The germline CDR1 and CDR2 sequences are MNHEY and SMNVEV (reference sequence). The CDR3 loop spans 14 amino acids. V lost 5 bases, J lost 7 bases, and 14 bases lay in between. As DNA, the CDR3 is TGTGCCAGCAGTCGTGTGGGGGTTGGCGGGGAGCTGTTTTTT. It yields the protein CASSRVGVGGELFF.

This clonotype has only a few counts. The chain carries TRBV28 and TRBJ2-1; D perhaps matches TRBD1 (7 bases). The CDR3 has 14 amino acids. V lost 8 bases, J lost 4 bases, and 15 bases lay in between. Per germline, CDR1 MDHEN and CDR2 SYDVKM. CDR3 DNA sequence: TGTGCCAGCCCCCCTCCAGGGGGGTACAATGAGCAGTTCTTC. It specifies CASPPPGGYNEQFF.

The gene calls are TRBV20-1 and TRBJ2-3; no firm D call. Trimming left V 7 bases short and J 7 bases short, with 9 bases between. The CDR3 is made up of 10 amino acids. Germline CDR1 is DFQATT and CDR2 is SNEGSKA (reference sequence). CDR3: CSVDGHTQYF. DNA for the CDR3: TGCAGTGTGGATGGACATACGCAGTATTTT.

This clonotype was seen more than once but under ten times. The gene calls are TRBV7-8 and TRBJ2-5; TRBD1 matches at 8 bases. V shed 2 bases and J 5 bases; nucleotides not matched to a gene: 4. This CDR3 region has 14 residues. Germline loops: CDR1 SGHVS, CDR2 FQNEAQ. Here the CDR3 DNA reads TGTGCCAGCAGCTTACAGGGGGCGGCGGAGACCCAGTACTTC. Encoded protein: CASSLQGAAETQYF.

The CDR3 spells CASSSSRATWGETQYF. CDR3 coding DNA: TGTGCCAGCAGTTCGTCCCGGGCCACCTGGGGAGAGACCCAGTACTTC. The V call is TRBV27, the J call TRBJ2-5; D remains ambiguous. V dropped 4 bases and J dropped 4 bases, with 19 bases sitting between them. The V gene's germline CDR1 is MNHEY and CDR2 SMNVEV (reference sequence). The CDR3 extends over 16 amino acids.